Below, one TCR beta chain is given with its context. Deletions cut 6 bases from V and 8 bases from J, with 16 bases between. The CDR3 is 13 residues long. Per the original data handling: Counts of nucleated cells, estimated from reference gene primer amplification, were obtained. The protocol was immunoSEQ multiplex PCR, while the TCRdb copy is restricted to in-frame clones and leaves out a portion. That table gives V, J and clone size, and the DNA gave D and trimming. The table shows 80,000 to 90,000 clones, with around 90% occurring only once. The data stem from a study of blood T cell repertoires in COVID-19. Across the study: Samples taken during acute and convalescent COVID-19 were collected in the United States, Italy and Spain. From T cells, B-cell-depleted T cells, or PBMCs came the material, which was cDNA or gDNA.

This clonotype originated in a man between 40 and 49 years old with acute or convalescent COVID-19. The rearrangement uses TRBV12-3 or TRBV12-4 and TRBJ1-2, with D perhaps TRBD1 (5 bases). The sequenced sample was peripheral blood. The CDR3 spells CASSKPGGVGYTF. The CDR3 coding sequence is TGTGCCAGCAGCAAACCGGGAGGGGTCGGCTACACCTTC.